Given below is one TCR beta chain in context. Its matching antigen is unknown. Germline lookup yields CDR1 SGHTA and CDR2 FQGNSA. The CDR3 runs to 13 residues. V lost 0 bases and J 3 bases, leaving 5 bases between the germline ends. These data belong to a study of CD8 T cells in ankylosing spondylitis. Overall study findings and caveats: Previously reported in reactive arthritis synovial fluid and blood were some of the motif variants. The study identified a TCR beta motif of several highly homologous variants that appeared characteristic of ankylosing spondylitis blood.

The authors made TCR beta libraries by quantitative 5'-RACE with molecular barcodes. In TCRdb, the 5' RACE reads were re-called with MiXCR into one record per CDR3 protein. Here the sample spans 150,000 to 200,000 distinct CDR3 sequences, roughly 34% being singletons. The sequenced sample was synovial fluid, either unsorted or a sorted T cell fraction (not recorded which). The sequence derives from a male donor with ankylosing spondylitis. The chain links TRBV7-2 to TRBJ1-1, with unresolved D. CDR3 in amino acids: CASSLASYTEAFF. CDR3 nucleotide sequence: TGTGCCAGCAGCTTAGCATCGTACACTGAAGCTTTCTTT. Drawing the rest from reference TRBV7-2 and TRBJ1-1, the complete variable domain is GAGVSQSPSNKVTEKGKDVELRCDPISGHTALYWYRQSLGQGLEFLIYFQGNSAPDKSGLPSDRFSAERTGGSVSTLTIQRTQQEDSAVYLCASSLASYTEAFFGQGTRLTVV.